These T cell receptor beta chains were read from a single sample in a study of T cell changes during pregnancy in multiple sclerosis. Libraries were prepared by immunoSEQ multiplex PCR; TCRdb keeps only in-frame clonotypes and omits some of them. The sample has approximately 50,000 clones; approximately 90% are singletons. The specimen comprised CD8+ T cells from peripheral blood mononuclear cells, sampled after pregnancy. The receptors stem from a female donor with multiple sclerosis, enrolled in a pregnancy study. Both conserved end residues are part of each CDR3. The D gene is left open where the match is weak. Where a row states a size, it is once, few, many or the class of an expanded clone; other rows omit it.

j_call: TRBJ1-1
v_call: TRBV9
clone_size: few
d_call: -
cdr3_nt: TGTGCCAGCAGCGTGGCCCGCAAGAACACTGAAGCTTTCTTT
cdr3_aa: CASSVARKNTEAFF

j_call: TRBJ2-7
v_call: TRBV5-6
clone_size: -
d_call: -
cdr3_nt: TGTGCCAGCAGCGACGGACAGACCTACGAGCAGTACTTC
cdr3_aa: CASSDGQTYEQYF

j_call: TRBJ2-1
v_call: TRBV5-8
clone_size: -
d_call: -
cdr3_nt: TGTGCCAGCAGCTTGGTGGGGAGCTCCTACAATGAGCAGTTCTTC
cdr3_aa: CASSLVGSSYNEQFF

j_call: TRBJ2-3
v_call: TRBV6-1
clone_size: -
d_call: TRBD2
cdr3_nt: TGTGCCAGCAGTGACGCTAGCGGAAACACAGATACGCAGTATTTT
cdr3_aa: CASSDASGNTDTQYF

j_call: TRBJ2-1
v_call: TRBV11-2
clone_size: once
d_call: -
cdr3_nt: TGTGCCAGCAGCTTAGGAGGGACCTACAATGAGCAGTTCTTC
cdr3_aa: CASSLGGTYNEQFF

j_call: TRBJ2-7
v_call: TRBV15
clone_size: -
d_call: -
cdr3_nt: TGTGCCACCAGCGCAAGTCCGGGACACGAACCCTACGAGCAGTACTTC
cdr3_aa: CATSASPGHEPYEQYF

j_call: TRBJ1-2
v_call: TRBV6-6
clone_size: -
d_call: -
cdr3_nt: TGTGCCAGCAGCCTTGCGGATGGCTACACCTTC
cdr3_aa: CASSLADGYTF

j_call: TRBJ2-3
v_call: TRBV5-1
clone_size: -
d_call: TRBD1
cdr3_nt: TGCGCCAGCAGCTTGGAACAGGGGGAAGGGCCAGATACGCAGTATTTT
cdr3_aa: CASSLEQGEGPDTQYF

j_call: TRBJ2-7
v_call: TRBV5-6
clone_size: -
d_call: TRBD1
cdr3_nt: TGTGCCAGCAGCTATTGGGACAGGGTTCACGAGCAGTACTTC
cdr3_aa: CASSYWDRVHEQYF

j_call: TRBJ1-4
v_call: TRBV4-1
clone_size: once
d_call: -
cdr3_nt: TGCGCCAGCAGCACACAGGAGACTAATGAAAAACTGTTTTTT
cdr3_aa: CASSTQETNEKLFF

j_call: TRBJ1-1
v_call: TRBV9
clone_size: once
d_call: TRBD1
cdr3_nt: TGTGCCAGCAGCCCCCGGGACAGGGGGCAGAACACTGAAGCTTTCTTT
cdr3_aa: CASSPRDRGQNTEAFF

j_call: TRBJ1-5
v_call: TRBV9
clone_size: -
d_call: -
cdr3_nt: TGTGCCAGCAGCGGGGAGGGGGGAAATCAGCCCCAGCATTTT
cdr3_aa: CASSGEGGNQPQHF

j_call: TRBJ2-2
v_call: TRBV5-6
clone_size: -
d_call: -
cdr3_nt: TGTGCCAGCAGCTTGATGACTAGGGGTGTAACCGGGGAGCTGTTTTTT
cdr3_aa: CASSLMTRGVTGELFF

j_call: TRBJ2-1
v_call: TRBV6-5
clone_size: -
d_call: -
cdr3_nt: TGTGCCAGCAGTCCGGGGGCCTACAATGAGCAGTTCTTC
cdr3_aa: CASSPGAYNEQFF

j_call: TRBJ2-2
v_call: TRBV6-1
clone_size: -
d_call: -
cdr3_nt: TGTGCCAGCAGTCAAAGGGGGACCGGGGAGCTGTTTTTT
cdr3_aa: CASSQRGTGELFF

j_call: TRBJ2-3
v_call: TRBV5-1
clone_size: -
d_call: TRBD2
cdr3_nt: TGCGCCAGCAGCTCGACTAGCGGGGGGACCGGGGATACGCAGTATTTT
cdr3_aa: CASSSTSGGTGDTQYF

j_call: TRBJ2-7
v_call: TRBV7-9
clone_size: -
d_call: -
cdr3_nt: TGTGCCAGCAATTTCGCTGGCATTGCGGGCTCCTACGAGCAGTACTTC
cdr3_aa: CASNFAGIAGSYEQYF

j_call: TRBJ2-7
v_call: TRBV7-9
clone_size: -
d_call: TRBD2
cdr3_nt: TGTGCCAGCAGCCTCAGAGACGCGGGGGGAGAACCCCCCCAGTACTTC
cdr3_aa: CASSLRDAGGEPPQYF

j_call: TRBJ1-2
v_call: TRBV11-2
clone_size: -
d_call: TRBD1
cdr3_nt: TGTGCCAGCAGCTTACCCTCAGGACAGGGGCGGTGGTATGGCTACACCTTC
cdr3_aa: CASSLPSGQGRWYGYTF

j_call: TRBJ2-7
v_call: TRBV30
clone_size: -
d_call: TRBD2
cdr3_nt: TGTGCCTGGAGTGCCATGGGGGGGTCGGCCTACGAGCAGTACTTC
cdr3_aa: CAWSAMGGSAYEQYF

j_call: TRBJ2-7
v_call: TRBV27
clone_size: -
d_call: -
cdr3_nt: TGTGCCAGCAGTTTATTTGTGGAGGGGGCTTACGAGCAGTACTTC
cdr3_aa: CASSLFVEGAYEQYF

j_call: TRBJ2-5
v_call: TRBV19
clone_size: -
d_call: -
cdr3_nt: TGTGCCAGTAGGGGGGAGGCTAGCCGAGAGACCCAGTACTTC
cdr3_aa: CASRGEASRETQYF

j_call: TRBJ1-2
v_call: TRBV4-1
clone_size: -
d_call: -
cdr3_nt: TGCGCCAGCAGCCACCAGGGTCGGGGCTACACCTTC
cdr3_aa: CASSHQGRGYTF

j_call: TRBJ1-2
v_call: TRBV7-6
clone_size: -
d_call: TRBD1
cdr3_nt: TGTGCCAGCAGCCCTGGACAGGGGAATGGCTACACCTTC
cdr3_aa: CASSPGQGNGYTF

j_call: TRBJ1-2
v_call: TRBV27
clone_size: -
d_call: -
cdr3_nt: TGTGCCAGCAGTCCGCCCGACAGTGCCCTGGATGGCTACACCTTC
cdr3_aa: CASSPPDSALDGYTF

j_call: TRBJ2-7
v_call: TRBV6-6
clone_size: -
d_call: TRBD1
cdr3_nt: TGTGCCAGCAGTTACGGGACAGCCTCCTACGAGCAGTACTTC
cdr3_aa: CASSYGTASYEQYF

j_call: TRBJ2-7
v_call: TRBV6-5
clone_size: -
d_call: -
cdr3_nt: TGTGCCAGCAGTTACTCTGAGGGATGGTCCTACGAGCAGTACTTC
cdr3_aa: CASSYSEGWSYEQYF

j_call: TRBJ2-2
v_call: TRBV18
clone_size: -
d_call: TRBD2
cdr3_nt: TGTGCCAGCTCACCCACCGTTCTTCTGGCGGGGGGCCCCCCCAGCCCCGGGGAGCTGTTTTTT
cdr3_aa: CASSPTVLLAGGPPSPGELFF

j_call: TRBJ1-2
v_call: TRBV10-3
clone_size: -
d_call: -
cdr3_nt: TGTGCCATCAGTGAGTCCGGGTTATTGGGCTACACCTTC
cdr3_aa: CAISESGLLGYTF

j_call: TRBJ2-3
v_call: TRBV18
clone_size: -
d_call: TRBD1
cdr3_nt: TGTGCCAGCTCACCTTCCCAGGGGGCGTTCGCAGATACGCAGTATTTT
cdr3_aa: CASSPSQGAFADTQYF

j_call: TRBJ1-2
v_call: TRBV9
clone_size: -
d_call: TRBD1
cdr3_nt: TGTGCCAGCAGCGCCCCCTACGGGACAGGGGCTAACTATGGCTACACCTTC
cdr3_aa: CASSAPYGTGANYGYTF

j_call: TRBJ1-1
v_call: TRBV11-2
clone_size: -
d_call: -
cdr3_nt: TGTGCCAGCAGCTTAGAGGTTTTCGCAGTGAACGAAGCTTTCTTT
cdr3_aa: CASSLEVFAVNEAFF

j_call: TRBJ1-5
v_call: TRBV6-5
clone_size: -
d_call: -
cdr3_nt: TGTGCCAGCAGGCCCTGGGAGGATAGCAATCAGCCCCAGCATTTT
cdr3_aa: CASRPWEDSNQPQHF

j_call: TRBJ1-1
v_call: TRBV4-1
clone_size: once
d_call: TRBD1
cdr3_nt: TGCGCCAGCAGCCCCCCAATGGGACAGCTGACTGAAGCTTTCTTT
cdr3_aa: CASSPPMGQLTEAFF

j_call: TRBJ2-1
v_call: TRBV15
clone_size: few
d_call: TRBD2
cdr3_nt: TGTGCCACCAGCAGAAGCGGGGGGGCCTCGAATGAGCAGTTCTTC
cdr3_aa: CATSRSGGASNEQFF

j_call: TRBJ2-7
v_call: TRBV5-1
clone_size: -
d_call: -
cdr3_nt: TGCGCCAGCAGCTTTTTCGAACAGAACTACGAGCAGTACTTC
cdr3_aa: CASSFFEQNYEQYF

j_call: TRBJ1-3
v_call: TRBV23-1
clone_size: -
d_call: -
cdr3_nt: TGCGCCAGCAGTCAACGGACAGCTGGAAACACCATATATTTT
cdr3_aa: CASSQRTAGNTIYF

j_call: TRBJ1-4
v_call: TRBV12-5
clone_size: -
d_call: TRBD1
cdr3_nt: TGTGCTAGTGAGGGACAGATTAATGAAAAACTGTTTTTT
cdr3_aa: CASEGQINEKLFF

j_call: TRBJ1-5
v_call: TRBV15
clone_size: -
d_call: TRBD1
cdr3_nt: TGTGCCACCAGCAGAGATCTCAGGGGGCCCAATCAGCCCCAGCATTTT
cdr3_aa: CATSRDLRGPNQPQHF

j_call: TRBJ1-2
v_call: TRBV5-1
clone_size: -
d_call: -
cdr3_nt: TGCGCCAGCAGCTTGATCAGGGGCCACTATGGCTACACCTTC
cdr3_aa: CASSLIRGHYGYTF

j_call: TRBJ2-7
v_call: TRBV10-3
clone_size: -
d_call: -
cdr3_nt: TGTGCCATCAGATCCGGTGAAAACTACGAGCAGTACTTC
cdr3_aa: CAIRSGENYEQYF

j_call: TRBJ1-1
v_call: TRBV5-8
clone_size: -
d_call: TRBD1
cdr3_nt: TGTGCCAGCAGCCCTTGGCGCGTAAACAGGGGGCGCTGGTTTGAAGCTTTCTTT
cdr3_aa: CASSPWRVNRGRWFEAFF

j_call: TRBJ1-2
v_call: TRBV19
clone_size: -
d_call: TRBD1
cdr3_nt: TGTGCCAGTAGTACTACTACAGGGGACTATGGCTACACCTTC
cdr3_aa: CASSTTTGDYGYTF

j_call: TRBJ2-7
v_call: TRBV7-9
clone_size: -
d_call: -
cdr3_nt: TGTGCCAGCAGCGTTCGTAAGATGGCAGGAAGATCCTACGAGCAGTACTTC
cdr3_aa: CASSVRKMAGRSYEQYF

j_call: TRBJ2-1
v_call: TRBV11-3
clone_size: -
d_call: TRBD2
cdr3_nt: TGTGCCAGCAGCCCCCGGACTAGCGGGAACAATGAGCAGTTCTTC
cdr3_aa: CASSPRTSGNNEQFF

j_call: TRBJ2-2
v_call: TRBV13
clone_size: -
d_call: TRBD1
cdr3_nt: TGTGCCAGCAGCTTAGGGGTCCACACCGGGACAGGGGGCATCGGGGAGCTGTTTTTT
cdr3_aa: CASSLGVHTGTGGIGELFF